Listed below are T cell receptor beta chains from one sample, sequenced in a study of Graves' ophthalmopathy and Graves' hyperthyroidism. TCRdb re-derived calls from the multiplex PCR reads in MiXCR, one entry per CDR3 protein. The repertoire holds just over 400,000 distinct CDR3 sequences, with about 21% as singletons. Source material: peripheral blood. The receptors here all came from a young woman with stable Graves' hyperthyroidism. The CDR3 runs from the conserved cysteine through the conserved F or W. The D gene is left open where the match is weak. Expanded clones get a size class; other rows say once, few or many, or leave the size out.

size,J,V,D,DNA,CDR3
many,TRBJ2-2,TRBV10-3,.,TGTGCCATCAATCCAGGGAACACCGGGGAGCTGTTTTTC,CAINPGNTGELFF
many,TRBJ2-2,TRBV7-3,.,TGTGCCAGCAGCTTCAGGGGGGCCGGGGAGCTGTTTTTT,CASSFRGAGELFF
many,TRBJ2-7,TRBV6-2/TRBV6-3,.,TGTGCCAGCAGACACCCCGCGTCCCGGAACGAGCAGTACTTC,CASRHPASRNEQYF
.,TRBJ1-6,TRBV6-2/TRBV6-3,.,TGTGCCAGCAGTTACTCGGCAGTTTCACCCCTCCACTTT,CASSYSAVSPLHF
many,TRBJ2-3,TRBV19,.,TGTGCCAGTAGTCCCCAAGGGACAAGTAGCACAGATACGCAGTATTTT,CASSPQGTSSTDTQYF
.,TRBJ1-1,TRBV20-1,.,TGCAGTGCTAGAGCCCCGCGGGGGGGAAACACTGAAGCTTTCTTT,CSARAPRGGNTEAFF
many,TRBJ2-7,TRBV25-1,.,TGTGCCAGCAGTGAATACGCAGGGCCCGAGCAGTACTTC,CASSEYAGPEQYF
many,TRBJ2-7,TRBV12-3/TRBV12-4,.,TGTGCCAGCAGTTGGACCGGCGGCAGCCCCTACGAGCAGTACTTC,CASSWTGGSPYEQYF
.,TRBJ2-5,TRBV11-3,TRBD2,TGTGCCAGCAGCGCCCGGACTAGCGGGAGGTTCCAAGAGACCCAGTACTTC,CASSARTSGRFQETQYF
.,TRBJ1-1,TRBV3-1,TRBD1,TGTGCCAGCAGCAAAACCTCCCCGGGACAGGGTACGAACACTGAATCTTTCTTT,CASSKTSPGQGTNTESFF
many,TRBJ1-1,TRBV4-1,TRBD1,TGCGCCAGCAGCCACCCGGACAGGGCGAACACTGAAGCTTTCTTT,CASSHPDRANTEAFF
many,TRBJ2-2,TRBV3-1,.,TGTGCCAGCAGCCAAGCCGCCGGGGAGCTGTTTTTT,CASSQAAGELFF
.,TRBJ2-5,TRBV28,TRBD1,TGTGCCAGCAGCCATTGGGGCATGGGCGACAGGGCCCCTAAGACCCAGTACTTC,CASSHWGMGDRAPKTQYF
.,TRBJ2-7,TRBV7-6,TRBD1,TGTGCCAGCAGCCCCCCGACAGGGGGACCCGAGCAGTACTTC,CASSPPTGGPEQYF
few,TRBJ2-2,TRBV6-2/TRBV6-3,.,TGTGCCAGCAGTCAGGACGCCACCGGGGAGCTGTTTTTT,CASSQDATGELFF
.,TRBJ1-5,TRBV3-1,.,TGTGCCAGCAGCCAAGACCTCCAGGTGGGGGGGAGTAATCAGCCCCAGCATTTT,CASSQDLQVGGSNQPQHF